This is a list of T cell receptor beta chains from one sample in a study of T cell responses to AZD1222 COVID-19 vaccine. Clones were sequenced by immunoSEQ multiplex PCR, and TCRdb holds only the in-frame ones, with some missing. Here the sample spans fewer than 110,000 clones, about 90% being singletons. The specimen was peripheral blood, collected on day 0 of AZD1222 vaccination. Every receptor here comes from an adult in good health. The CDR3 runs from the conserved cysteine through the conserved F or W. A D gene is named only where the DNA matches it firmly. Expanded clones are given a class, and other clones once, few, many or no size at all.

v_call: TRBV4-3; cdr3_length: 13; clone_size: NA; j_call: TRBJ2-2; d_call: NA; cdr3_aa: CASSPQGGGELFF; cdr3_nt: TGCGCCAGCAGCCCCCAGGGAGGAGGGGAGCTGTTTTTT
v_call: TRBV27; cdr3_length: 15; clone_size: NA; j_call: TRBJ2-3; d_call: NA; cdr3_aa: CASKVGFTPTDTQYF; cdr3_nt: TGTGCCAGCAAGGTCGGTTTCACTCCTACAGATACGCAGTATTTT
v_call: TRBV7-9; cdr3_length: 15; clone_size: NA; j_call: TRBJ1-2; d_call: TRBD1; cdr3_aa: CASSTRDRGVGGYTF; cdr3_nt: TGTGCCAGCAGCACCCGGGACAGGGGGGTCGGCGGCTACACCTTC
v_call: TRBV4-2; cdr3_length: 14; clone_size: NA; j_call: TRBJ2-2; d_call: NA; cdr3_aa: CASSQDGGIGELFF; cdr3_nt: TGTGCCAGCAGCCAAGATGGGGGGATCGGGGAGCTGTTTTTT
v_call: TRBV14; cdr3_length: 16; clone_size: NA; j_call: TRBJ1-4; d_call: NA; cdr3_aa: CASSQKTPQGSEKLFF; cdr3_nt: TGTGCCAGCAGCCAAAAAACTCCGCAGGGATCGGAAAAACTGTTTTTT
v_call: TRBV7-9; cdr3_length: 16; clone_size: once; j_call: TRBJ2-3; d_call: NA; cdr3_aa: CASSSRGPRSTDTQYF; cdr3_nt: TGTGCCAGCAGCTCCCGAGGGCCTCGGAGCACAGATACGCAGTATTTT
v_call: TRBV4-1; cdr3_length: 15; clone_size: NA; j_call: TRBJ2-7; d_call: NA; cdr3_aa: CASSQDPGNSYEQYF; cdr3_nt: TGCGCCAGCAGCCAAGACCCTGGGAACTCCTACGAGCAGTACTTC
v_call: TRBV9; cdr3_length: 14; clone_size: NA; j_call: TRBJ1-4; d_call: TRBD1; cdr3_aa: CASSGTGTNEKLFF; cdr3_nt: TGTGCCAGCAGCGGGACAGGAACTAATGAAAAACTGTTTTTT
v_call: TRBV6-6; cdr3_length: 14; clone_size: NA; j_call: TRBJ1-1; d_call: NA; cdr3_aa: CASSYSTSNPQAFF; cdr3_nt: TGTGCCAGCAGTTACTCGACATCTAACCCCCAAGCTTTCTTT
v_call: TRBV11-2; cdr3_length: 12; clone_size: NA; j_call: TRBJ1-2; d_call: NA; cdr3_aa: CASSLFNYGYTF; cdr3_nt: TGTGCCAGCAGCTTATTTAACTATGGCTACACCTTC
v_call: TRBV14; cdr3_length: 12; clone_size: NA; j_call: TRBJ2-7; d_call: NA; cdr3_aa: CASGFGGYEQYF; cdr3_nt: TGTGCCAGCGGGTTTGGGGGATACGAGCAGTACTTC
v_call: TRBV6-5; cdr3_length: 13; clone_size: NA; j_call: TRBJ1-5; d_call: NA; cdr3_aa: CASSYSSNQPQHF; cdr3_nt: TGTGCCAGCAGTTACAGCTCAAATCAGCCCCAGCATTTT